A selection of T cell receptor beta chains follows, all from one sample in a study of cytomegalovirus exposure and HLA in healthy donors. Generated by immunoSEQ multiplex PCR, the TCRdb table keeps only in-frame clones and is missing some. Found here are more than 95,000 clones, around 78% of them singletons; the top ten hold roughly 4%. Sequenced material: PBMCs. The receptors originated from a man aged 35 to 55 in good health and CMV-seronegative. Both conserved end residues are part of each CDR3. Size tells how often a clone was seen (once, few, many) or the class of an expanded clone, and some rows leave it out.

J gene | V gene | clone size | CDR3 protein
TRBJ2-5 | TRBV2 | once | CASSRLEETQYF
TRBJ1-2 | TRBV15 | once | CATSSHRIIGQGGYGYTF
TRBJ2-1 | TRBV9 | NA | CASSRGLGAVNEQFF
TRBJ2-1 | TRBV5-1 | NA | CASSAPGVDNEQFF
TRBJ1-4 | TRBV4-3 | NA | CASSLSLGLVEKLFF
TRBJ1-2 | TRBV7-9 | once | CASSFGQGQGYTF
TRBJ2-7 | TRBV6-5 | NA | CFVGTGSYEQYF
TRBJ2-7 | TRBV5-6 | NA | CASSPFWAGEQYF
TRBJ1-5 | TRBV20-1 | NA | CSARNQPQHF
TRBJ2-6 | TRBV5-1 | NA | CASSLLGSGANGLTF
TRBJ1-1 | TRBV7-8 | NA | CASSLVRTEAFF
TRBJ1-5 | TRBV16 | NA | CASSQSGGIQPQHF
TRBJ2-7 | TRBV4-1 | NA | CASSQDPREQYF
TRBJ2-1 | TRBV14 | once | CASRPDGNNEQFF
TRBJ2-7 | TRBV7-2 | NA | CASSLMEGLEQYF
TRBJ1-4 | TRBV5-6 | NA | CASSRDRFEKLFF
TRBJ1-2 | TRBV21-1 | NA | CASSNLSGTGHGYTF
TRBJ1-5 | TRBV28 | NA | CASNRPDRVRQPQHF
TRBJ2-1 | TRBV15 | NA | CATSVDRGSSNEQFF
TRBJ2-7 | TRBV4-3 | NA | CASSQEGGGTGTYEQYF
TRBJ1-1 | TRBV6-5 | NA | CASRNRGSTEAFF
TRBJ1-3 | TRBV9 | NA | CASSVRPGGGGNTIYF
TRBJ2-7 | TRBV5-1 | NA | CASSADFLYEQYF
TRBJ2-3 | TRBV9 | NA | CASSGPMLRGGGRDTQYF
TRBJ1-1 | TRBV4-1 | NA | CASSQYDRNTEAFF
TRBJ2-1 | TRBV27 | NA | CASSPMPPTGMGNEQFF
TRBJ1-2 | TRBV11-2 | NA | CASSRGYGYTF
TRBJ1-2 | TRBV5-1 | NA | CASSSGQGNYGYTF
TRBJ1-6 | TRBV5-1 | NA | CASSPRGQGSSYNSPLHF
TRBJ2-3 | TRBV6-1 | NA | CASSERVQGVTDTQYF
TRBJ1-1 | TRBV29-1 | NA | CSVSTGANTEAFF
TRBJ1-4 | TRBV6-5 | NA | CASSFSPSRTNEKLFF
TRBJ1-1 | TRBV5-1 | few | CASTVRARGGFTEAFF
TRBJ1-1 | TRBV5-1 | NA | CASSLAGGGSTEAFF
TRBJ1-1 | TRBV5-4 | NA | CASSFFAGNTEAFF
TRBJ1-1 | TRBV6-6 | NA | CASSYRDTNTEAFF
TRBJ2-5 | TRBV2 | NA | CASSEAWALETQYF
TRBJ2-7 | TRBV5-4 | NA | CASSPPGRATYEQYF
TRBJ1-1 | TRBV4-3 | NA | CASSQGVGGLAEAFF
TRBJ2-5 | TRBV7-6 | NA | CASSSRPGETQYF
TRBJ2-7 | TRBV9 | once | CASSTTGKSSYEQYF
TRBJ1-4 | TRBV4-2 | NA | CASSQDPRQGAATNEKLFF
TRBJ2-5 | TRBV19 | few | CASSPDPEGSQYF
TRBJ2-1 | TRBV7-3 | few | CASSGTESSYNEQFF
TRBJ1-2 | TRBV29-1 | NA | CSVESYTLPPQGAPGYGYTF
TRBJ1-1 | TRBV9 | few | CASSGNTGTSFF
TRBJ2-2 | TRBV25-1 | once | CASSIYTGELFF
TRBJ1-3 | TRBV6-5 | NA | CASSYSTPYGNTIYF
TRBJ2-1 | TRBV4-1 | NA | CASSQEVTSGGINEQFF
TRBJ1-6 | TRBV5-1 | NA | CASSQATGLSSYNSPLHF
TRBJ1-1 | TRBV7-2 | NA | CASSGSRGTEAFF
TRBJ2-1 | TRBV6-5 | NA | CASSLTSSGHNEQFF
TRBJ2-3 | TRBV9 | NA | CASSVEVETDTQYF
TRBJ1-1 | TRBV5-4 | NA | CASSLPGTGMNTEAFF
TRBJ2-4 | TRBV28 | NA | CASSGGRAKNIQYF
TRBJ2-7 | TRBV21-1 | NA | CASSKGLAGFGEQYF
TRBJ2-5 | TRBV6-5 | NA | CASSYAGGEQYF